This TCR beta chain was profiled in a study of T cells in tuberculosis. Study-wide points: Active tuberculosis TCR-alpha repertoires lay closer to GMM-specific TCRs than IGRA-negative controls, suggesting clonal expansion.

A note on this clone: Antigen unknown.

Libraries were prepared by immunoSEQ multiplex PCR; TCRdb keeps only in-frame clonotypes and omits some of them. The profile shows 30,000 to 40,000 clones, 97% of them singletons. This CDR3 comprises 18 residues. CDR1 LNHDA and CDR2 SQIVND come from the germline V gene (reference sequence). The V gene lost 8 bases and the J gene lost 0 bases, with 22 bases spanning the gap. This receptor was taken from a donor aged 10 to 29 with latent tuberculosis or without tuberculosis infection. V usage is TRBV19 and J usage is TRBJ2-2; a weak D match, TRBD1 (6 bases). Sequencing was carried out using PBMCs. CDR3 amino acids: CASGMPKPRGANTGELFF. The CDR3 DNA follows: TGTGCCAGTGGAATGCCTAAGCCCAGGGGCGCGAACACCGGGGAGCTGTTTTTT.